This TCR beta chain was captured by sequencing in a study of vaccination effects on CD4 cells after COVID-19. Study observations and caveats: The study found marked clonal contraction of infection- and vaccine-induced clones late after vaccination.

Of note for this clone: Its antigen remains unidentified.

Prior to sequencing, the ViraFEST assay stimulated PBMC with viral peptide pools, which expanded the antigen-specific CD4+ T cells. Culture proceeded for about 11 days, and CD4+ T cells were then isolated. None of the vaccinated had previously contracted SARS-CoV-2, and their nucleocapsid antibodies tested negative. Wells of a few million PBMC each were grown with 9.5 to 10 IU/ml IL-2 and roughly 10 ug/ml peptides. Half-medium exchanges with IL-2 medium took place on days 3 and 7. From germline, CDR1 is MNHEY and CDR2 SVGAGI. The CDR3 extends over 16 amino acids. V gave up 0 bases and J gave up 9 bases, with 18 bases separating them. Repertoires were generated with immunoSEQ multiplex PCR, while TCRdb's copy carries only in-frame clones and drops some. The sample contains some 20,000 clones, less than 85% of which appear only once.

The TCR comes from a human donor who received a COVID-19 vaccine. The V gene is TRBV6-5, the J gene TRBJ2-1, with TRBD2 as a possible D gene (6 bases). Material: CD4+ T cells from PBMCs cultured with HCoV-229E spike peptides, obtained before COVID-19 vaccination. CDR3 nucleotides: TGTGCCAGCAGTTACTCGGTGGGCAGTTTGCGGGGTGAGCAGTTCTTC. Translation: CASSYSVGSLRGEQFF.